Listed here are 23 T cell receptor beta chains from one sample, sequenced in a study of T cells after yellow fever vaccination. TCRdb analysed the 5' RACE reads with MiXCR anew, one entry per CDR3 protein. In the table there are some 250,000 distinct CDR3 sequences, 6.9% of which are singletons. The sample here was CD4+ T cells sorted from PBMCs, taken 15 days after the yellow fever booster vaccination. All receptors derive from a young man who received the YFV17D yellow fever vaccine.

This chain joins TRBV11-3 and TRBJ2-7, with 8 bases fitting TRBD2. The CDR3 sequence is 15 residues long. V gave up 5 bases and J gave up 3 bases; unmatched junction bases: 9. Germline loops: CDR1 SGHNT, CDR2 YENEEA. In DNA form, the CDR3 reads TGTGCCAGCAGCCCACCGACTAGCGCAAGCTACGAGCAGTACTTC. Residues: CASSPPTSASYEQYF. The complete variable domain, with remaining parts taken from reference TRBV11-3 and TRBJ2-7, reads EAGVVQSPRYKIIEKKQPVAFWCNPISGHNTLYWYLQNLGQGPELLIRYENEEAVDDSQLPKDRFSAERLKGVDSTLKIQPAELGDSAVYLCASSPPTSASYEQYFGPGTRLTVT.

In this sample, this clonotype turned up a few times. The gene calls are TRBV6-1 and TRBJ2-7, with 9 bases matching TRBD1. V gave up 6 bases and J gave up 3 bases; unmatched junction bases: 9. Germline V lookup: CDR1 MNHNS, CDR2 SASEGT. The CDR3 length is 15 residues. In DNA form, the CDR3 reads TGTGCCAGCAGGACCCCGGGACAGGGTCACTACGAGCAGTACTTC. Translation: CASRTPGQGHYEQYF.

Many counts were recorded for this clonotype. In DNA form, the CDR3 reads TGTGCCAGCTCACCAACGATCCGGGAAAAAAGTGTCGACGAGCAGTACTTC. Translated: CASSPTIREKSVDEQYF. The chain employs TRBV18 and TRBJ2-7, with a tentative D call TRBD2 (5 bases). The CDR3 is 17 amino acids. V lost 2 bases and J lost 5, with 22 bases in between. The germline V gene has CDR1 KGHSH and CDR2 LQKENI.

This clonotype came up a few times. The genes are TRBV7-2 and TRBJ2-7; D unclear. The V end was cut by 5 bases, the J end by 1 base, with 6 bases between. There are 12 residues in the CDR3. From germline, CDR1 is SGHTA and CDR2 FQGNSA. In nucleotides, the CDR3 is TGTGCCAGCAGCAAAAATTCCTACGAGCAGTACTTC. This gives the protein CASSKNSYEQYF.

A few counts support this clonotype. The gene calls are TRBV5-4 and TRBJ2-1; possibly TRBD1 for D (6 bases). The V gene lost 0 bases and the J gene lost 2 bases, with 9 bases spanning the gap. Germline V gene sequence: CDR1 SGHNT, CDR2 YYREEE (reference sequence). This CDR3 comprises 15 residues. In DNA, the CDR3 is TGTGCCAGCAGCTTGGCTCGGACAGCCTACAATGAGCAGTTCTTC. Amino acids: CASSLARTAYNEQFF.

Comments on this clonotype: Compared with germline, one end of the junction differs, possibly owing to a read error. V usage is TRBV20-1 and J usage is TRBJ2-6; D assignment may be TRBD1 or TRBD2 (6 bases each). This CDR3 comprises 15 residues. Germline assignment: CDR1 DFQATT and CDR2 SNEGSKA (reference sequence). The chain's CDR3 is CCARGGAGGANVLTF. The CDR3 DNA reads as TGCTGTGCTAGAGGGGGAGCGGGTGGGGCCAACGTCCTGACTTTC.

This clonotype was seen a few times. The chain couples TRBV24-1 to TRBJ1-1; D is perhaps TRBD1 (5 bases). Trimming removed 3 bases from V and 3 bases from J, with 13 bases in between. Per germline, CDR1 KGHDR and CDR2 SFDVKD. This CDR3 contains 15 residues. As DNA, the CDR3 is TGTGCCACCAGTGATCCCCTGAGGGGTCACACTGAAGCTTTCTTT. Protein: CATSDPLRGHTEAFF.

This chain links TRBV5-1 with TRBJ2-1; tentatively, D is TRBD1 (6 bases). The V gene's germline CDR1 is SGHRS and CDR2 YFSETQ. The germline V and J ends were trimmed by 0 bases and 10 bases, with 8 bases remaining between them. The CDR3 extends over 12 amino acids. CDR3 region: CASSLVGTEQFF. The CDR3 DNA is TGCGCCAGCAGCTTGGTTGGGACAGAGCAGTTCTTC.

This clonotype was detected a few times. This chain connects TRBV15 to TRBJ1-5; D might be TRBD1 (5 bases). The CDR3 contains 16 residues. Germline V CDR1 and CDR2: LNHNV, YYDKDF (reference sequence). Trimming pared 3 bases from V and 2 bases from J, leaving 14 bases between. The CDR3, as DNA: TGTGCCACCAGCAGGGGACGGCCGGATGGCAATCAGCCCCAGCATTTT. This codes for CATSRGRPDGNQPQHF.

J is TRBJ2-1 and V is TRBV7-2; D is perhaps TRBD1 or TRBD2 (5 bases each). The CDR3 has 14 amino acids. CDR1 is SGHTA, CDR2 FQGNSA, per germline. V was trimmed by 5 bases and J by 6 bases, leaving 14 bases between them. The CDR3 protein is CASSGAFGTNEQFF. As DNA, the CDR3 is TGTGCCAGCAGCGGCGCGTTTGGGACCAATGAGCAGTTCTTC.

This clonotype was observed at least ten times. The V and J genes are TRBV28 and TRBJ2-7; D remains unclear. V lost 2 bases and J lost 1, with 18 bases in between. CDR3 length: 17 residues. Germline V lookup: CDR1 MDHEN, CDR2 SYDVKM. CDR3 nucleotides: TGTGCCAGCAGTTTACCCCCCGACCGGTGGGGTTCCTACGAGCAGTACTTC. Translation gives CASSLPPDRWGSYEQYF.

This clonotype came up many times. V gene TRBV11-2 combines with J gene TRBJ2-1; 8 positions match TRBD2. CDR3 length: 17 residues. Unmatched junction bases numbered 6, after V lost 0 bases and J lost 2 bases. Germline assignment: CDR1 SGHAT and CDR2 FQNNGV. The CDR3 region has the DNA TGTGCCAGCAGCTTAGAATTTCAGCGGGAGCCCTACAATGAGCAGTTCTTC. Its translation: CASSLEFQREPYNEQFF. Using reference TRBV11-2 and TRBJ2-1 for the parts outside the CDR3, the full variable domain is EAGVAQSPRYKIIEKRQSVAFWCNPISGHATLYWYQQILGQGPKLLIQFQNNGVVDDSQLPKDRFSAERLKGVDSTLKIQPAKLEDSAVYLCASSLEFQREPYNEQFFGPGTRLTVL.

This clonotype has more than one count but fewer than ten. The chain uses TRBV12-3 or TRBV12-4 and TRBJ2-1; 8 positions match TRBD2. V was clipped by 11 bases and J by 4 bases; unmatched bases: 4. The CDR3 loop spans 12 amino acids. The CDR3, as DNA: TGTGCCGGCGGGAGGAATTACAATGAGCAGTTCTTC. Amino acid sequence: CAGGRNYNEQFF.

The CDR3 DNA follows: TGTGCCAGCAGCTTATCCTCCCGGGGCAGAGTACAAAACATTCAGTACTTC. This gives the protein CASSLSSRGRVQNIQYF. This rearrangement joins TRBV13 to TRBJ2-4; D may correspond to TRBD1 or TRBD2 (5 bases each). The CDR3 contains 17 residues. Trimming shortened V by 2 bases and J by 5 bases, and 19 bases separated the two germline ends. Germline CDR1 is PRHDT and CDR2 is FYEKMQ (reference sequence).

Of note for this clonotype: A much larger clone lies one base from this, so it may be a read error. The gene calls are TRBV7-7 and TRBJ1-4; TRBD1 is a possible D gene (5 bases). There are 16 residues in the CDR3. CDR1 is SSHAT, CDR2 FNYEAQ, per germline (reference sequence). The DNA of the CDR3 is TGTGCCAGCAGCTCTAACAGAGTCCGGGGACGTGAAGAACTGTTTTTT. As protein: CASSSNRVRGREELFF.

This sequence joins TRBV7-2 and TRBJ1-1; possibly TRBD1 for D (6 bases). The CDR3 length is 13 residues. The V end was cut by 4 bases, the J end by 7 bases, with 13 bases between. Germline V gene data show CDR1 as SGHTA and CDR2 as FQGNSA. The CDR3 is CASSSYRAIEAFF. CDR3 DNA: TGTGCCAGCAGCTCTTACAGGGCCATTGAAGCTTTCTTT. The full variable domain, completed using reference TRBV7-2 and TRBJ1-1, is GAGVSQSPSNKVTEKGKDVELRCDPISGHTALYWYRQSLGQGLEFLIYFQGNSAPDKSGLPSDRFSAERTGGSVSTLTIQRTQQEDSAVYLCASSSYRAIEAFFGQGTRLTVV.

The rearrangement uses TRBV10-1 and TRBJ2-5; 8 bases agree with TRBD2. Per germline, CDR1 WNHNN and CDR2 SYGVQD (reference sequence). The CDR3 sequence is 14 residues long. J lost 2 bases, V lost 5 bases, and 4 bases had no gene match. The CDR3 DNA is TGCGCCAGCAGTAACGGGACTAGTCAAGAGACCCAGTACTTC. It translates to CASSNGTSQETQYF.

Only a few counts were recorded for this clonotype. The rearrangement joins TRBV7-9 to TRBJ2-1, with a tentative D call TRBD2 (7 bases). Germline values: CDR1 SEHNR, CDR2 FQNEAQ (reference sequence). Trimming removed 2 bases at V and 6 bases at J, with 14 bases between. CDR3 size: 15 residues. CDR3 DNA: TGTGCCAGCAGCTTACTCAGCGGGACAACCAATGAGCAGTTCTTC. This codes for CASSLLSGTTNEQFF.

The chain combines TRBV7-6 with TRBJ2-7, with D possibly TRBD2 on 5 matching bases. CDR3 length: 14 amino acids. With 5 bases removed from V and 3 bases from J, the gap between germline ends came to 14 bases. The germline CDR1 and CDR2 sequences are SGHVS and FNYEAQ. CDR3 loop: CASSQAARDYEQYF. DNA for the CDR3: TGTGCCAGCAGCCAAGCGGCGAGAGACTACGAGCAGTACTTC.

This sequence joins TRBV6-2 or TRBV6-3 and TRBJ2-1; no clear D gene. The CDR3 totals 12 residues. Germline V gene lookup returns CDR1 MNHEY and CDR2 SVGEGT. V shed 5 bases and J shed 9 bases, with 11 bases lying between them. Written as DNA, the CDR3 is TGTGCCAGCAGTATTGCACGGTTTGAGCAGTTCTTC. Translated: CASSIARFEQFF.

V gene TRBV24-1 combines with J gene TRBJ2-2; D is undetermined. Germline V gives CDR1 KGHDR, CDR2 SFDVKD. V gave up 12 bases and J gave up 10 bases, with 26 bases separating them. This CDR3 has 15 amino acids. In nucleotides, the CDR3 is TGTGCCGGTAGGCAGTGCTATAAGGAGTTCGAGGAGCTGTTTTTT. Amino acids: CAGRQCYKEFEELFF.

The chain carries TRBV5-1 and TRBJ2-3, with D unclear. The CDR3 spans 15 residues. Germline V lookup: CDR1 SGHRS, CDR2 YFSETQ. The V end was cut by 0 bases, the J end by 4 bases, with 12 bases between. The CDR3 coding sequence is TGCGCCAGCAGCTTGGTAGTTACTCCCTCAGATACGCAGTATTTT. It codes for CASSLVVTPSDTQYF.

As concerns this clonotype: This clone may be a read error of a much larger clone one base away. The chain couples TRBV9 to TRBJ2-1; 8 bases agree with TRBD2. The germline CDR1 and CDR2 sequences are SGDLS and YYNGEE. V shed 0 bases, J shed 9 bases, and the junction held 11 bases outside the gene matches. The CDR3 contains 16 residues. The CDR3 coding sequence is TGTGCCAGCAGCGTAGATATACTAGCGGAAGCAAGTGAGCAGTTCTTC. Translated: CASSVDILAEASEQFF.